Sequencing of this T cell receptor beta chain was carried out in a study of T cell repertoires in cytomegalovirus infection. General study points: Carriage of CMV together with the relevant HLA was identifiable through cumulative public TCR beta family frequency. CMV-specific TCR beta clonotypes restricted by HLA-C dominated the ex vivo response.

J lost 1 base, V lost 3 bases, and 5 bases had no gene match. CDR1 is SQVTM, CDR2 ANQGSEA, per germline. The CDR3 consists of 16 residues. Notes on this clonotype: Its antigen is undetermined.

TCRdb recomputed calls from the reads with MiXCR, one row per CDR3 protein. Here the sample spans around 350,000 distinct CDR3 sequences, about a sixth being singletons. This sequence originates from a human donor in good health (CMV status not recorded). Some clones in this sample may be carry-over from other donors' samples. The chain employs TRBV29-1 and TRBJ2-1, with 11 bases fitting TRBD2. The sequenced sample was PBMCs. The CDR3 is CSVEFSGRGSYNEQFF. CDR3 coding DNA: TGCAGCGTTGAGTTTAGCGGGAGGGGTTCCTACAATGAGCAGTTCTTC.